This T cell receptor (beta chain) emerged from a study of T cell changes during pregnancy in multiple sclerosis. The CDR3 consists of 15 residues. Trimming cost V 10 bases and J 2 bases; bases outside gene matches: 13. Germline V lookup: CDR1 ENHRY, CDR2 SYGVKD. Some clones are missing from TCRdb's copy, which holds only in-frame ones; the method was immunoSEQ multiplex PCR. The table includes 25,000 to 40,000 clones, 87% detected once. This sequence joins TRBV10-3 and TRBJ1-1; 7 bases map to TRBD1. The TCR comes from a female donor with multiple sclerosis, enrolled in a pregnancy study. Source: CD8+ T cells from peripheral blood mononuclear cells, taken before pregnancy. CDR3 in amino acids: CATFGTQGGNTEAFF. The CDR3 region has the DNA TGTGCCACCTTTGGGACCCAGGGGGGAAACACTGAAGCTTTCTTT.